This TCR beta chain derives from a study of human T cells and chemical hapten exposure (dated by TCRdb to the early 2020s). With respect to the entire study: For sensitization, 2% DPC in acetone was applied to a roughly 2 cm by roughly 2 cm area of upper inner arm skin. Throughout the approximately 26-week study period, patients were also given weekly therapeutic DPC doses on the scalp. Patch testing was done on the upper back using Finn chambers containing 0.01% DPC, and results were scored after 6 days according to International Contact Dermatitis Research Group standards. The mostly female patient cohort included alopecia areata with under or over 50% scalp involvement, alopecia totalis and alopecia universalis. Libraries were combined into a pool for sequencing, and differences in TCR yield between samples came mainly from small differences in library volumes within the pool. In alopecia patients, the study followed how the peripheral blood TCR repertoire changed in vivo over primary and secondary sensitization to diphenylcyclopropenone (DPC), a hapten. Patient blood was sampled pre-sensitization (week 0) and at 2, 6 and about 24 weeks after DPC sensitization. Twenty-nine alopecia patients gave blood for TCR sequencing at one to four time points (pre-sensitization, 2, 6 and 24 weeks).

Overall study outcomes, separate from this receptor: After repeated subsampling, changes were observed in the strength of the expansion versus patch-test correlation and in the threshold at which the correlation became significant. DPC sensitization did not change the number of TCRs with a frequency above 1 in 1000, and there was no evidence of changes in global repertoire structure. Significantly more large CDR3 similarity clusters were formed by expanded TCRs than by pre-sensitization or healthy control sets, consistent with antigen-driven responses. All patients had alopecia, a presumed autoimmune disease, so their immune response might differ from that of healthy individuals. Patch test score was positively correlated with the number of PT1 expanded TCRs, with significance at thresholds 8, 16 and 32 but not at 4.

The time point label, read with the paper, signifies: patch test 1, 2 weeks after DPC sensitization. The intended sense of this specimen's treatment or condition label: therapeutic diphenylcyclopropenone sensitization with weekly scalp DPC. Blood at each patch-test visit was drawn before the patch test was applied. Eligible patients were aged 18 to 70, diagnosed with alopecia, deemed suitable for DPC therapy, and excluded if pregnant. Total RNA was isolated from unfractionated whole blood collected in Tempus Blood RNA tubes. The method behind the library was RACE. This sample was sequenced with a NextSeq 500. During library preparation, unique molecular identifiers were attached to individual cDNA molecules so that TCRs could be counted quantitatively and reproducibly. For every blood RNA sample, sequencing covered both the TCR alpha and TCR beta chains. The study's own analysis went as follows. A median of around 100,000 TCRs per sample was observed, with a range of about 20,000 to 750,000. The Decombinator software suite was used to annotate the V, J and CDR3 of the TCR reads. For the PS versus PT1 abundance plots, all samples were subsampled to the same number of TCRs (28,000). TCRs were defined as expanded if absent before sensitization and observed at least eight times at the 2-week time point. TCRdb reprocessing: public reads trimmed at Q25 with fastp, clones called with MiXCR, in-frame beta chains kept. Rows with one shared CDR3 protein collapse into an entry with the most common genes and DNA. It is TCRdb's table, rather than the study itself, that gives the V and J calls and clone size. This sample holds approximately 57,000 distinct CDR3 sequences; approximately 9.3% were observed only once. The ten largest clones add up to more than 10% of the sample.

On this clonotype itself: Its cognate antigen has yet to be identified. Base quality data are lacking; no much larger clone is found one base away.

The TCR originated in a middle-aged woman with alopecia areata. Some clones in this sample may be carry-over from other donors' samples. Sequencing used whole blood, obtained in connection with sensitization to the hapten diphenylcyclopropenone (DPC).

The nucleotide sequence is TGTGCCAGCAGCGGGGGGCACCCCGAGACCCAGTACTTC. Translated, it reads CASSGGHPETQYF. In this chain, TRBV9 is recombined with TRBJ2-5; matching of 6 bases hints at TRBD1 as the D gene. V lost 3 bases and J lost 5 bases; the stretch between them is 11 bases long. The CDR3 starts with the cysteine, ends with the phenylalanine, and has 13 residues. Kept here is only the CDR3 DNA, which spans 39 bases and is read in frame from base 1. CDR1 and CDR2 (SGDLS, YYNGEE) derive from the germline V gene. This CDR3, with the reference TRBV9 and TRBJ2-5 proteins standing in past its ends, gives the full variable domain DSGVTQTPKHLITATGQRVTLRCSPRSGDLSVYWYQQSLDQGLQFLIQYYNGEERAKGNILERFSAQQFPDLHSELNLSSLELGDSALYFCASSGGHPETQYFGPGTRLLVL.